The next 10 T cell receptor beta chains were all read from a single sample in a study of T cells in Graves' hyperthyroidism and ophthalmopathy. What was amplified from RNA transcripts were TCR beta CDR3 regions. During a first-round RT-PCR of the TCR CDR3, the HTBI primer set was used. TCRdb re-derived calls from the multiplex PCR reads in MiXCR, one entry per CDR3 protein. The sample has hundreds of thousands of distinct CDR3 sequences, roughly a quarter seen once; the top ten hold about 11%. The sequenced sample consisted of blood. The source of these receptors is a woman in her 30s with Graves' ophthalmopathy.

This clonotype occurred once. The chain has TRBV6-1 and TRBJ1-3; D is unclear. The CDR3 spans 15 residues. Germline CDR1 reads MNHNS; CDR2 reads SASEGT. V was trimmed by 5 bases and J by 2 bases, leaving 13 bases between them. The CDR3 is CASSRRTETGNTIYF. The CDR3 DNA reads TGTGCCAGCAGTAGGCGGACGGAAACTGGAAACACCATATATTTT.

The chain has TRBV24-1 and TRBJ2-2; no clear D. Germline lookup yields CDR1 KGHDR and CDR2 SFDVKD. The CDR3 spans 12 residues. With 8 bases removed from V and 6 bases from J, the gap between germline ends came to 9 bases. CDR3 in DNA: TGTGCCACCAATCGAGGCGCCGGGGAGCTGTTTTTT. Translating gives CATNRGAGELFF.

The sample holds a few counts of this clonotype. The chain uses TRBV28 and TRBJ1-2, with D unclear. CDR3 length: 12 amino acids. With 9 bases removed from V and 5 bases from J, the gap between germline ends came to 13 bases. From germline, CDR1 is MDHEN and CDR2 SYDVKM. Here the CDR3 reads CASSPVKYGYTF. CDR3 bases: TGTGCCAGTAGTCCCGTAAAGTATGGCTACACCTTC.

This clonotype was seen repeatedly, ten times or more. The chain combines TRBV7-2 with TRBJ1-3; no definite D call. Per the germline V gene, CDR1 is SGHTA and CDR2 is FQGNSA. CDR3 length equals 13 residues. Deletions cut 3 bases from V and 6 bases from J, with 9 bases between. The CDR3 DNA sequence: TGTGCCAGCAGCTTGACCCCCGCAAACACCATATATTTT. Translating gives CASSLTPANTIYF. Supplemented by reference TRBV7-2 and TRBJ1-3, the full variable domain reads GAGVSQSPSNKVTEKGKDVELRCDPISGHTALYWYRQSLGQGLEFLIYFQGNSAPDKSGLPSDRFSAERTGGSVSTLTIQRTQQEDSAVYLCASSLTPANTIYFGEGSWLTVV.

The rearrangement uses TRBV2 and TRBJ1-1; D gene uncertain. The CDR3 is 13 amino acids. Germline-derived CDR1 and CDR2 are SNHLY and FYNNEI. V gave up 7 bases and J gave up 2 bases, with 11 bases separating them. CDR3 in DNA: TGTGCCAGCACCGCAGACCGAAACACTGAAGCTTTCTTT. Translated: CASTADRNTEAFF.

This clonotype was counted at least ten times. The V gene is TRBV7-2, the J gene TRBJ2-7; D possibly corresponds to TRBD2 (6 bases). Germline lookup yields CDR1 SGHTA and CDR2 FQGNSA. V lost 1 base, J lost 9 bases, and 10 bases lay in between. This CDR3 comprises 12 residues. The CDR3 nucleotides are TGTGCCAGCAGCTTAGGCGGGGTGGGGCAGTACTTC. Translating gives CASSLGGVGQYF.

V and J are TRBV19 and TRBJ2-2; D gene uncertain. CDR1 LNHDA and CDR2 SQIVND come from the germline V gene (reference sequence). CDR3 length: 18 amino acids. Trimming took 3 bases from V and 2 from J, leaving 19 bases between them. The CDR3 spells CASSIFGLWHDNTGELFF. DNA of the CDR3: TGTGCCAGTAGTATTTTCGGGCTCTGGCACGATAACACCGGGGAGCTGTTTTTT.

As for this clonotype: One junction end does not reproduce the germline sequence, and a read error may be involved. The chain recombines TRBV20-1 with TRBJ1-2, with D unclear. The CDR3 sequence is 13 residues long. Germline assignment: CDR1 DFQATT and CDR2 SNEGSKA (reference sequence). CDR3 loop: CSARDFAEISYSF. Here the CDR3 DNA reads TGCAGTGCTAGAGATTTCGCAGAAATTAGCTACAGCTTC.

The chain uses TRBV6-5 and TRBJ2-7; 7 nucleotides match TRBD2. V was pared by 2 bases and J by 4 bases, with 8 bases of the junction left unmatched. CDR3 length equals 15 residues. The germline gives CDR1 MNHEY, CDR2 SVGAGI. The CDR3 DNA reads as TGTGCCAGCAGTTACCCGGGGAGGGCGCGGTACGAGCAGTACTTC. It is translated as CASSYPGRARYEQYF.

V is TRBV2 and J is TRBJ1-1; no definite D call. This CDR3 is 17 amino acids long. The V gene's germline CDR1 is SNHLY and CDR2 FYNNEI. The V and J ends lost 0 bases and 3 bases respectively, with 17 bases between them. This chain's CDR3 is CASSEADTPWWDTEAFF. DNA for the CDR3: TGTGCCAGCAGTGAAGCAGACACCCCCTGGTGGGACACTGAAGCTTTCTTT.